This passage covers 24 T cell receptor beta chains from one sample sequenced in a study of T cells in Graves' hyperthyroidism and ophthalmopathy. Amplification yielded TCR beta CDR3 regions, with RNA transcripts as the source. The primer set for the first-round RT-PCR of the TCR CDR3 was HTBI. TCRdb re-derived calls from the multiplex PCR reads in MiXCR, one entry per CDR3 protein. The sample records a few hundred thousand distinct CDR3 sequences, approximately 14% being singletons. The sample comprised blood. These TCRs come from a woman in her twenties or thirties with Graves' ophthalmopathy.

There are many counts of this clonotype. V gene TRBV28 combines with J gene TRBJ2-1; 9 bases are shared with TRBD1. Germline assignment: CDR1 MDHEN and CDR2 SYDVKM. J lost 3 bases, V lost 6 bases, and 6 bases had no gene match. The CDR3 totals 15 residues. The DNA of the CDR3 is TGTGCCAGCAGATTAGGACAGGGGATCTACAATGAGCAGTTCTTC. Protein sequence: CASRLGQGIYNEQFF. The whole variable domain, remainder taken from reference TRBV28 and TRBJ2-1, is DVKVTQSSRYLVKRTGEKVFLECVQDMDHENMFWYRQDPGLGLRLIYFSYDVKMKEKGDIPEGYSVSREKKERFSLILESASTNQTSMYLCASRLGQGIYNEQFFGPGTRLTVL.

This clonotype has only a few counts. CDR3 amino acids: CATSDLTHGGTDTQYF. The CDR3 DNA sequence: TGTGCCACCAGTGATTTGACTCATGGCGGCACAGATACGCAGTATTTT. The gene calls are TRBV24-1 and TRBJ2-3; unclear D gene. V dropped 0 bases and J dropped 1 base, with 10 bases sitting between them. Germline assignment: CDR1 KGHDR and CDR2 SFDVKD. There are 16 residues in the CDR3.

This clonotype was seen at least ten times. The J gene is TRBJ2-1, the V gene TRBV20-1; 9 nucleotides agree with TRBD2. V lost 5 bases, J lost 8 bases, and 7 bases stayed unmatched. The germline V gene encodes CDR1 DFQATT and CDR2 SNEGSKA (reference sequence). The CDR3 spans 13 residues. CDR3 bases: TGCAGTGCTCGGCGGGGGGGCGGGGATGAGCAGTTCTTC. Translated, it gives CSARRGGGDEQFF.

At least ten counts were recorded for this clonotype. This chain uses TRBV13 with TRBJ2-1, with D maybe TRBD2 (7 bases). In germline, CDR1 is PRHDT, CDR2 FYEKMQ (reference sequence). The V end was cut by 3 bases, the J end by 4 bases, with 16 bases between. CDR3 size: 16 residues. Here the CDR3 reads CASSFRRGALYNEQFF. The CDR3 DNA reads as TGTGCCAGCAGCTTCCGACGGGGGGCCCTGTACAATGAGCAGTTCTTC.

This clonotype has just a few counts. The CDR3 bases are TGTGCCAGCAGCCAGGCAGGGGCGAATGAAAAACTGTTTTTT. It yields the protein CASSQAGANEKLFF. The chain links TRBV14 to TRBJ1-4; maybe TRBD1 (6 bases). V lost 3 bases to trimming and J lost 5 bases, with 10 bases between them. The CDR3 covers 14 residues. The germline gives CDR1 SGHDN, CDR2 FVKESK.

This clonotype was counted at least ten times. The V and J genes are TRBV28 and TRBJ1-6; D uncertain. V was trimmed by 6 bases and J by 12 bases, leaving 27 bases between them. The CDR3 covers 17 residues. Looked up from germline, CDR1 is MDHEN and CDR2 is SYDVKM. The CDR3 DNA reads TGTGCCAGCAGGCCGACGGGTGCAGGCCTCAGGTGGGGACCCCTCCACTTT. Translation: CASRPTGAGLRWGPLHF.

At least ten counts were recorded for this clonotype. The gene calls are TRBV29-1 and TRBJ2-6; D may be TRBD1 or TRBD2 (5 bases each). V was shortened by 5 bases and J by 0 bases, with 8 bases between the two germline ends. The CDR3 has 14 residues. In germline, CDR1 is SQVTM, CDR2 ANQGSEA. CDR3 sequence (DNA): TGCAGCGTTCGAGGGGTCTCTGGGGCCAACGTCCTGACTTTC. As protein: CSVRGVSGANVLTF.

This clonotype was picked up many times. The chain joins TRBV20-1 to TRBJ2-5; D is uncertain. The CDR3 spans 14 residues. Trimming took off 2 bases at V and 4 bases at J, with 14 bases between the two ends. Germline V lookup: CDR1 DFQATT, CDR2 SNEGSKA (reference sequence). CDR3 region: CSARSFSRIETQYF. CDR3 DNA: TGCAGTGCTAGATCCTTCAGCCGGATAGAGACCCAGTACTTC.

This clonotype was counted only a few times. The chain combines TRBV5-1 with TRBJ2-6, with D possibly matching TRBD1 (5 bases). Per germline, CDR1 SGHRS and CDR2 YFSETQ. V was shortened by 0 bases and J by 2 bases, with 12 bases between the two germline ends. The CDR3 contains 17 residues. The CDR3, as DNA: TGCGCCAGCAGCTTGGAAGCTCCAGGGCCTGGGGCCAACGTCCTGACTTTC. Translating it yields CASSLEAPGPGANVLTF.

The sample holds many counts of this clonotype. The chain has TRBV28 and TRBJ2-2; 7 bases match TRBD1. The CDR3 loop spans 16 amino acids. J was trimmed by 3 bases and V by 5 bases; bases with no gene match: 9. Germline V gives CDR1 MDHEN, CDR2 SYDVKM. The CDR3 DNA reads TGTGCCAGCAGTGACACAGGGGCTAGGGACACCGGGGAGCTGTTTTTT. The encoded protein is CASSDTGARDTGELFF.

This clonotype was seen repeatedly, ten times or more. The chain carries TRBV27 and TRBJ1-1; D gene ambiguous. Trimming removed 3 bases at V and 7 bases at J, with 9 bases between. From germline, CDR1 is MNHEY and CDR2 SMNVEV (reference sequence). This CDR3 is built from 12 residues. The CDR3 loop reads CASSFVGREAFF. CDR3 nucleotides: TGTGCCAGCAGTTTTGTAGGACGTGAAGCTTTCTTT.

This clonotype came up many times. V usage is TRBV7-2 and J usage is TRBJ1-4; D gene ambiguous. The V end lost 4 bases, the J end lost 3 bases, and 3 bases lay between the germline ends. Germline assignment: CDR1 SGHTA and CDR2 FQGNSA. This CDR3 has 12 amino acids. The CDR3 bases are TGTGCCAGCAGCTCCCCTAATGAAAAACTGTTTTTT. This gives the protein CASSSPNEKLFF.

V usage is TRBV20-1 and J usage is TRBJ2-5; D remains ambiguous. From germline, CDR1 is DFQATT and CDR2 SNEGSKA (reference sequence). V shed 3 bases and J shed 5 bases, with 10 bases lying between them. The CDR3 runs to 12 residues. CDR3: CSARGYLETQYF. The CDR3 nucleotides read TGCAGTGCTAGGGGCTACCTGGAGACCCAGTACTTC.

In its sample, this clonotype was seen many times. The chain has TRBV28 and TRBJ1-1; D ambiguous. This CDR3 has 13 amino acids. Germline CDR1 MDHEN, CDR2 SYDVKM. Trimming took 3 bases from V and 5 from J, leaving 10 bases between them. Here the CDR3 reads CASSFLYGTEAFF. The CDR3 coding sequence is TGTGCCAGCAGTTTTCTGTATGGGACTGAAGCTTTCTTT.

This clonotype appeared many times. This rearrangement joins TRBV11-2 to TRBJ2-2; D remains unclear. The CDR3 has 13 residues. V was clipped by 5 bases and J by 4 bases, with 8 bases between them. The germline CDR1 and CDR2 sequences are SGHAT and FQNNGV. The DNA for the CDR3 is TGTGCCAGCAGCCCCCGGTCCACCGGGGAGCTGTTTTTT. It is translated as CASSPRSTGELFF. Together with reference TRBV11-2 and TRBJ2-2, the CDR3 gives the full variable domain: EAGVAQSPRYKIIEKRQSVAFWCNPISGHATLYWYQQILGQGPKLLIQFQNNGVVDDSQLPKDRFSAERLKGVDSTLKIQPAKLEDSAVYLCASSPRSTGELFFGEGSRLTVL.

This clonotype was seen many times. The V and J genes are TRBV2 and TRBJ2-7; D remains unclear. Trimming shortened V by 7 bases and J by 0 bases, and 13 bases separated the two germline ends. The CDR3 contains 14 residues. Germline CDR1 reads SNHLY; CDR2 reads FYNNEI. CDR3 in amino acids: CASTTSGYSYEQYF. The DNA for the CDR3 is TGTGCCAGCACAACTTCTGGGTACTCCTACGAGCAGTACTTC.

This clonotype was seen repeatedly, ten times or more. This CDR3 is CASRMPGDTEAFF. The CDR3 coding sequence is TGTGCCAGCAGGATGCCGGGGGACACTGAAGCTTTCTTT. V and J are TRBV6-1 and TRBJ1-1; D perhaps matches TRBD1 (5 bases). Germline CDR1 and CDR2: MNHNS and SASEGT. The length of the CDR3 is 13 residues. V was clipped by 6 bases and J by 3 bases, with 11 bases between them.

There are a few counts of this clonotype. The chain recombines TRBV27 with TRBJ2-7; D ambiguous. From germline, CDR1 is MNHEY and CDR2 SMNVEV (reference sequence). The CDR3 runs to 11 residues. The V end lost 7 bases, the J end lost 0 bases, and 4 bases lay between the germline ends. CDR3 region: CASTLSYEQYF. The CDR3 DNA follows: TGTGCCAGCACCCTCTCCTACGAGCAGTACTTC.

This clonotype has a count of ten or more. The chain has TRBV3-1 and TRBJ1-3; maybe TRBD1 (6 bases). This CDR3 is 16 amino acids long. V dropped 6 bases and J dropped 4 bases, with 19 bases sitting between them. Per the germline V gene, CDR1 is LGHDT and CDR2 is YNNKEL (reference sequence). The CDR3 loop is CASSLSTGKQGNTIYF. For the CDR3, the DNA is TGTGCCAGCAGTCTAAGCACAGGGAAACAAGGAAACACCATATATTTT.

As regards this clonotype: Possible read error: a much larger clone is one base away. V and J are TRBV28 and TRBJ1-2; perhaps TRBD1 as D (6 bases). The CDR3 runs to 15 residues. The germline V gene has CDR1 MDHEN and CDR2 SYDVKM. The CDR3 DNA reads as TGTTCCAGCAACCGCAGGACAGACGTTAACTATGGCTACACCTTC. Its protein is CSSNRRTDVNYGYTF.

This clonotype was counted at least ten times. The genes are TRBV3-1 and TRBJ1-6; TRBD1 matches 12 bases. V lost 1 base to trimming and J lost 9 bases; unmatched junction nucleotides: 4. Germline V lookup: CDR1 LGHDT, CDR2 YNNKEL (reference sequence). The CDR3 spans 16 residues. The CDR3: CASSQVLGQGASPLHF. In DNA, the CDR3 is TGTGCCAGCAGCCAAGTTCTGGGACAGGGGGCTTCACCCCTCCACTTT.

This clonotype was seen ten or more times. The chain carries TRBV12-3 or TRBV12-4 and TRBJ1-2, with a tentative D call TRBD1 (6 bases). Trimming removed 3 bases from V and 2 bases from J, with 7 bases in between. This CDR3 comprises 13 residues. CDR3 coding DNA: TGTGCCAGCAGTTTTCAGGGGAACTATGGCTACACCTTC. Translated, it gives CASSFQGNYGYTF.

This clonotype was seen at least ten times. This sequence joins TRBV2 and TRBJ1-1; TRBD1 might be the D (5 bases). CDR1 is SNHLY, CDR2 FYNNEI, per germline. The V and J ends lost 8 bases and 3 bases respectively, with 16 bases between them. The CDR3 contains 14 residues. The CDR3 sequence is CASGLKGGDTEAFF. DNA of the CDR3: TGTGCCAGCGGGCTGAAGGGAGGGGACACTGAAGCTTTCTTT.

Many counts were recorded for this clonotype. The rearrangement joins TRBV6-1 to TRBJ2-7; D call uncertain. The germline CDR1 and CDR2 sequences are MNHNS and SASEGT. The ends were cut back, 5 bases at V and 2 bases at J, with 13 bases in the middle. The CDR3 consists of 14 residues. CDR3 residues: CASSSSERPYEQYF. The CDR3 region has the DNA TGTGCCAGCAGTAGCTCGGAGAGACCCTACGAGCAGTACTTC.